These 17 T cell receptor beta chains were sequenced from one sample in a study of T cell changes during pregnancy in multiple sclerosis (dated by TCRdb to between 2018 and 2021). The library was produced with the immunoSEQ multiplex PCR assay. The table comes from immuneACCESS by way of TCRdb, which keeps in-frame sequences with V and J called. Part of the clones is missing from these tables; in studies checked, under half for an unresolved V gene and the rest for unknown reasons. The table for this sample lists 40,000 to 45,000 clones; about 91% of them were counted only once. The leading ten clones occupy about 1.2% of the sample. Here the sequenced sample was CD4+ T cells from peripheral blood mononuclear cells, taken in the first trimester of pregnancy. The receptor source for this set is a female donor with multiple sclerosis, enrolled in a pregnancy study.

J is TRBJ2-1 and V is TRBV2, with a possible D match to TRBD2 (6 bases). Germline V gives CDR1 SNHLY, CDR2 FYNNEI. The V end lost 7 bases, the J end lost 4 bases, and 11 bases lay between the germline ends. CDR3 length equals 13 residues. The DNA for the CDR3 is TGTGCCAGCAAGGAGGGAGCTTACAATGAGCAGTTCTTC. Encoded protein: CASKEGAYNEQFF.

The rearrangement uses TRBV5-6 and TRBJ2-1; 14 bases are shared with TRBD2. Germline trimming cut 4 bases from V and 10 bases from J; bases unmatched to any gene: 16. The CDR3 contains 18 residues. Germline lookup yields CDR1 SGHDT and CDR2 YYEEEE. The CDR3 DNA reads TGTGCCAGCAGCCCCGGGACTAGCGGGAGACGTGTAGGGGTGGAGCAGTTCTTC. Amino acids: CASSPGTSGRRVGVEQFF.

The chain carries TRBV28 and TRBJ1-2; TRBD1 is a possible D gene (6 bases). The CDR3 extends over 13 amino acids. Trimming shortened V by 2 bases and J by 4 bases, and 8 bases separated the two germline ends. CDR1 and CDR2 from the germline V gene are MDHEN and SYDVKM. This CDR3 reads CASSLIQGYGYTF. CDR3 DNA sequence: TGTGCCAGCAGTTTAATACAGGGCTATGGCTACACCTTC.

This clone was seen only once. The chain combines TRBV7-2 with TRBJ2-7; D is unclear. CDR3 size: 12 residues. With 3 bases removed from V and 7 bases from J, the gap between germline ends came to 10 bases. The germline gives CDR1 SGHTA, CDR2 FQGNSA. In nucleotides, the CDR3 is TGTGCCAGCAGCTTGGGCGTCCGTGAGCAGTACTTC. This translates into CASSLGVREQYF.

The rearrangement joins TRBV5-4 to TRBJ2-3, with D perhaps matching TRBD2 (5 bases). Germline V gene data show CDR1 as SGHNT and CDR2 as YYREEE (reference sequence). This CDR3 contains 16 residues. Trimming took off 2 bases at V and 0 bases at J, with 13 bases between the two ends. CDR3 in DNA: TGTGCCAGCAGCTTACGTTTAGCGACTAGCACAGATACGCAGTATTTT. Translation gives CASSLRLATSTDTQYF.

This chain connects TRBV21-1 to TRBJ2-2; whether TRBD2, the table's D call, matches the DNA was not checked. TRBV21-1 has pseudogene status. The length of the CDR3 is 16 residues. This chain's CDR3 is CASSKVRGGNTGELFF. CDR3 nucleotides: TGTGCCAGCAGCAAAGTTCGTGGCGGGAACACCGGGGAGCTGTTTTTT.

The rearrangement joins TRBV2 to TRBJ2-3; 9 bases line up with TRBD1. The CDR3 consists of 18 residues. From germline, CDR1 is SNHLY and CDR2 FYNNEI. V was clipped by 7 bases and J by 3 bases; unmatched bases: 17. For the CDR3, the DNA is TGTGCCAGCAAACCGGGACAGGGTGCCCGTCGTGGGACAGATACGCAGTATTTT. Protein sequence: CASKPGQGARRGTDTQYF. Looking up the rest from reference TRBV2 and TRBJ2-3 gives the full variable domain: EPEVTQTPSHQVTQMGQEVILRCVPISNHLYFYWYRQILGQKVEFLVSFYNNEISEKSEIFDDQFSVERPDGSNFTLKIRSTKLEDSAMYFCASKPGQGARRGTDTQYFGPGTRLTVL.

This rearrangement joins TRBV6-5 to TRBJ1-2; 9 nucleotides align to TRBD1. The CDR3 is made up of 16 amino acids. The germline CDR1 and CDR2 sequences are MNHEY and SVGAGI. Unmatched junction bases numbered 7, after V lost 1 base and J lost 4 bases. Written as DNA, the CDR3 is TGTGCCAGCAGTTACTATCCGGGACAGGGAGGCTATGGCTACACCTTC. Its protein product is CASSYYPGQGGYGYTF.

CDR3: CASSYGQGANTEAFF. CDR3 coding DNA: TGTGCCAGCAGTTACGGGCAGGGGGCGAACACTGAAGCTTTCTTT. The V and J genes are TRBV6-6 and TRBJ1-1; TRBD1 matches at 8 bases. The length of the CDR3 is 15 residues. From germline, CDR1 is MNHNY and CDR2 SVGAGI (reference sequence). V lost 2 bases and J lost 1; bases outside the gene matches: 3.

The genes are TRBV19 and TRBJ1-3; D not resolved. Germline assignment: CDR1 LNHDA and CDR2 SQIVND (reference sequence). This CDR3 has 17 residues. V lost 0 bases and J 0 bases, leaving 12 bases between the germline ends. CDR3 sequence (DNA): TGTGCCAGTAGTATAGAAACTCGGGTGAGCTCTGGAAACACCATATATTTT. It codes for CASSIETRVSSGNTIYF.

This chain links TRBV5-1 with TRBJ2-7; TRBD2 agrees at 10 bases. The CDR3 totals 20 residues. Trimming took 2 bases from V and 4 from J; bases not matched to a gene: 21. CDR1 SGHRS and CDR2 YFSETQ come from the germline V gene. The CDR3 sequence: CASSLGPGRTAGGGSYEQYF. The CDR3, as DNA: TGCGCCAGCAGCTTAGGACCCGGTAGGACAGCGGGAGGGGGAAGTTACGAGCAGTACTTC.

This clone was counted once. V usage is TRBV28 and J usage is TRBJ2-3; 7 bases are a match to TRBD2. Germline values: CDR1 MDHEN, CDR2 SYDVKM. J lost 4 bases, V lost 3 bases, and 7 bases had no gene match. The CDR3 spans 15 residues. The CDR3 DNA reads as TGTGCCAGCAGTTTCGCGGGAGCCCGGGCAGATACGCAGTATTTT. This translates into CASSFAGARADTQYF. Full variable domain (outside the CDR3, taken from reference TRBV28 and TRBJ2-3): DVKVTQSSRYLVKRTGEKVFLECVQDMDHENMFWYRQDPGLGLRLIYFSYDVKMKEKGDIPEGYSVSREKKERFSLILESASTNQTSMYLCASSFAGARADTQYFGPGTRLTVL.

In this sample, this clone turned up once. This sequence joins TRBV7-2 and TRBJ1-2; D gene uncertain. The CDR3 covers 15 residues. Germline CDR1 is SGHTA and CDR2 is FQGNSA. The V end was cut by 1 base, the J end by 3 bases, with 12 bases between. The CDR3 reads CASSLDIGGYYGYTF. The CDR3 nucleotides are TGTGCCAGCAGCTTAGATATAGGCGGCTACTATGGCTACACCTTC. Supplemented by reference TRBV7-2 and TRBJ1-2, the full variable domain reads GAGVSQSPSNKVTEKGKDVELRCDPISGHTALYWYRQSLGQGLEFLIYFQGNSAPDKSGLPSDRFSAERTGGSVSTLTIQRTQQEDSAVYLCASSLDIGGYYGYTFGSGTRLTVV.

The chain uses TRBV29-1 and TRBJ2-7; tentative D call: TRBD1 (5 bases). Trimming left V 7 bases short and J 4 bases short, with 14 bases between. From germline, CDR1 is SQVTM and CDR2 ANQGSEA. This CDR3 is built from 12 residues. The CDR3 loop is CSALRGLYEQYF. CDR3 coding DNA: TGCAGCGCTCTAAGGGGCCTGTACGAGCAGTACTTC.

The CDR3 DNA reads TGTGCCAGCAGTACTAGCGGGAGGTACAATGAGCAGTTCTTC. Protein product: CASSTSGRYNEQFF. The chain has TRBV6-5 and TRBJ2-1; 12 positions agree with TRBD2. CDR3 length equals 14 residues. Per germline, CDR1 MNHEY and CDR2 SVGAGI. V shed 5 bases and J 4 bases; nucleotides not matched to a gene: 0.

V and J are TRBV19 and TRBJ2-5; 7 nucleotides match TRBD1. V trimming: 4 bases; J trimming: 2 bases; junction bases outside the gene matches: 10. CDR3 length: 16 residues. Germline CDR1 is LNHDA and CDR2 is SQIVND (reference sequence). CDR3 loop: CASSTSRGSPQETQYF. The CDR3 DNA reads TGTGCCAGTAGTACCTCCAGGGGGTCCCCACAAGAGACCCAGTACTTC.

The gene calls are TRBV28 and TRBJ2-3, with 13 bases aligning to TRBD2. Germline V gene sequence: CDR1 MDHEN, CDR2 SYDVKM. The CDR3 length is 15 residues. V lost 6 bases, J lost 6 bases, and 6 bases stayed unmatched. The CDR3 nucleotides read TGTGCCAGCAGCCTAGGGACTAGCGGGGCGGATACGCAGTATTTT. Amino acid sequence: CASSLGTSGADTQYF.